Detailed here is one TCR beta chain. The source of the sample is a study of control samples from healthy donors and cancer patients. This CDR3 spans 16 amino acids. The J segment lost 7 bases and the V segment lost 1 base, leaving 7 bases of the junction unmatched. CDR1 and CDR2 from the germline V gene are LGHDT and YNNKEL (reference sequence). TCRdb's table, derived via immunoSEQ multiplex PCR, lists solely in-frame clones and lacks some. Here the sample spans some 150,000 clones, roughly 94% being singletons. This clonotype was obtained from a man between 60 and 70 years old with colorectal cancer. Sequenced sample: PBMCs. The rearrangement joins TRBV3-1 (or the pseudogene TRBV3-2) to TRBJ2-3, with 11 bases that match TRBD2. CDR3 in amino acids: CASSQGLAGGGNTQYF. CDR3 sequence (DNA): TGTGCCAGCAGCCAAGGGCTAGCGGGGGGCGGGAATACGCAGTATTTT.